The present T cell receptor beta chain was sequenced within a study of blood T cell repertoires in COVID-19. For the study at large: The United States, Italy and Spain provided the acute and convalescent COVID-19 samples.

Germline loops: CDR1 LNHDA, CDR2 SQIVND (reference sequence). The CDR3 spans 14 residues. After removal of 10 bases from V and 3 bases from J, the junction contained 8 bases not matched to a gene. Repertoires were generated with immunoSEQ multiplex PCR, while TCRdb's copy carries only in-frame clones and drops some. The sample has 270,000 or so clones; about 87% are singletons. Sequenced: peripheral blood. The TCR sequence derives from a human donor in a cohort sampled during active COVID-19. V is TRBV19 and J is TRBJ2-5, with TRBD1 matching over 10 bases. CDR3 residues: CATQTGGGKETQYF. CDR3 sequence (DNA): TGTGCCACCCAGACAGGGGGCGGAAAAGAGACCCAGTACTTC. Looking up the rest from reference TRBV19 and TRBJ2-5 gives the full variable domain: DGGITQSPKYLFRKEGQNVTLSCEQNLNHDAMYWYRQDPGQGLRLIYYSQIVNDFQKGDIAEGYSVSREKKESFPLTVTSAQKNPTAFYLCATQTGGGKETQYFGPGTRLLVL.